The 14 T cell receptor beta chains listed next were all sequenced from one sample in a study of blood T cell repertoires in COVID-19. The data were produced by immunoSEQ multiplex PCR, yet TCRdb's version contains in-frame clones alone and is incomplete. This repertoire shows approximately 210,000 clones, around 90% found once; its top ten account for 7% to 7.5%. The specimen was PBMCs or T cells enriched from blood (not recorded which). These receptors all stem from a young man in a cohort exposed to, infected with or recovered from COVID-19 (not recorded which).

There are a few counts of this clone. The V call is TRBV5-1, the J call TRBJ2-7; 10 bases are a match to TRBD2. Germline CDR1 SGHRS, CDR2 YFSETQ. V was clipped by 4 bases and J by 6 bases; unmatched bases: 10. This CDR3 spans 15 amino acids. The CDR3, as DNA: TGCGCCAGCAGCCTCCTAGCGGGAGCCTCTCTCGAGCAGTACTTC. Translation: CASSLLAGASLEQYF.

Concerning this clone itself: The sample contains more than one DNA sequence encoding this CDR3. The chain couples TRBV6-5 to TRBJ1-5; D is uncertain. The CDR3 loop spans 14 amino acids. Germline V CDR1 and CDR2: MNHEY, SVGAGI. V lost 2 bases and J 3 bases, leaving 8 bases between the germline ends. The CDR3 DNA sequence: TGTGCCAGCAGTTACAGCCCGATCAATCAGCCCCAGCATTTT. Translated: CASSYSPINQPQHF.

This CDR3 is CASSAPQVDSNSPLHF. DNA for the CDR3: TGTGCCAGCAGCGCCCCCCAGGTCGACAGCAATTCACCCCTCCACTTT. The chain employs TRBV9 and TRBJ1-6; a weak D match, TRBD1 (5 bases). Trimming took 3 bases from V and 7 from J, leaving 17 bases between them. This CDR3 has 16 residues. CDR1 and CDR2 from the germline V gene are SGDLS and YYNGEE.

The chain has TRBV5-1 and TRBJ1-4; D remains unclear. The germline gives CDR1 SGHRS, CDR2 YFSETQ. The CDR3 consists of 14 residues. V was shortened by 2 bases and J by 2 bases, with 7 bases between the two germline ends. This CDR3 reads CASSLSSTNEKLFF. The CDR3 DNA reads as TGCGCCAGCAGCTTATCTTCGACTAATGAAAAACTGTTTTTT.

The genes are TRBV27 and TRBJ2-5; TRBD1 matches 11 bases. This CDR3 spans 15 amino acids. The V segment lost 6 bases and the J segment 5 bases; nucleotides outside the gene matches: 8. Germline CDR1 MNHEY, CDR2 SMNVEV (reference sequence). The CDR3 coding sequence is TGTGCCAGCAGCTCCGGGACAGGGGGTTTTGAGACCCAGTACTTC. This sequence encodes CASSSGTGGFETQYF.

V usage is TRBV9 and J usage is TRBJ1-5, with D hard to call. The germline V and J ends were trimmed by 3 bases and 5 bases, with 15 bases remaining between them. CDR1 is SGDLS and CDR2 is YYNGEE in the germline V gene. This CDR3 has 15 residues. This CDR3 is CASSAGGGSDQPQHF. CDR3 sequence (DNA): TGTGCCAGCAGCGCTGGTGGAGGGAGCGATCAGCCCCAGCATTTT.

The chain links TRBV4-3 to TRBJ2-5; maybe TRBD1 (7 bases). The CDR3 consists of 15 residues. Trimming cost V 4 bases and J 5 bases, with 17 bases left between them. CDR1 and CDR2 (germline): LGHNA, YSLEER. CDR3 bases: TGCGCCAGCAGCCGCACCCAGGGGGGAGGCGAGACCCAGTACTTC. Translation gives CASSRTQGGGETQYF.

J is TRBJ2-7 and V is TRBV12-2; the table assigns TRBD2, which was not confirmed against the DNA. TRBV12-2 is listed as a pseudogene. The CDR3 contains 17 residues. CDR3: CASRLAIMSFILYEQYF. CDR3 nucleotides: TGTGCAAGTCGCTTAGCGATTATGAGTTTTATCCTCTACGAGCAGTACTTC.

The V call is TRBV29-1, the J call TRBJ2-6; 7 bases map to TRBD1. From germline, CDR1 is SQVTM and CDR2 ANQGSEA. The CDR3 totals 16 residues. V trimming: 3 bases; J trimming: 0 bases; junction bases outside the gene matches: 5. CDR3 region: CSVDGTETSGANVLTF. The DNA for the CDR3 is TGCAGCGTTGATGGGACAGAGACCTCTGGGGCCAACGTCCTGACTTTC.

This clone was seen once. The chain employs TRBV6-5 and TRBJ2-1, with TRBD2 as a possible D gene (5 bases). Germline V lookup: CDR1 MNHEY, CDR2 SVGAGI. The CDR3 extends over 13 amino acids. V was trimmed by 5 bases and J by 2 bases, leaving 7 bases between them. CDR3: CASSPGTYNEQFF. The CDR3 nucleotides are TGTGCCAGCAGTCCCGGGACCTACAATGAGCAGTTCTTC.

This chain connects TRBV3-1 (or the pseudogene TRBV3-2) to TRBJ2-3, with TRBD2 matching 8 bases. The germline V gene encodes CDR1 LGHDT and CDR2 YNNKEL (reference sequence). The CDR3 contains 17 residues. Trimming cost V 2 bases and J 8 bases; bases outside gene matches: 15. CDR3 sequence reads: CASSQPTGTRSEGTQYF. DNA for the CDR3: TGTGCCAGCAGCCAACCCACCGGGACTAGGTCTGAAGGTACGCAGTATTTT.

This clone was counted once. V usage is TRBV5-1 and J usage is TRBJ2-2, with TRBD1 matching 9 bases. CDR3 length equals 15 residues. From germline, CDR1 is SGHRS and CDR2 YFSETQ. Trimming cost V 4 bases and J 5 bases; bases outside gene matches: 6. CDR3: CASSPRQGGTGELFF. For the CDR3, the DNA is TGCGCCAGCAGCCCCAGACAGGGGGGTACCGGGGAGCTGTTTTTT.

The rearrangement links TRBV5-1 to TRBJ2-5, with D possibly matching TRBD1 (5 bases). Germline-derived CDR1 and CDR2 are SGHRS and YFSETQ. Between the trimmed V and J ends, which lost 3 bases and 1 base, there was a span of 10 bases. The CDR3 runs to 14 residues. The CDR3 here is CASSWGRLQETQYF. For the CDR3, the DNA is TGCGCCAGCAGCTGGGGCAGACTCCAAGAGACCCAGTACTTC.

The chain couples TRBV7-6 to TRBJ2-7; 8 bases agree with TRBD1. This CDR3 is built from 15 residues. Germline lookup yields CDR1 SGHVS and CDR2 FNYEAQ. Trimming cost V 5 bases and J 3 bases; bases outside gene matches: 9. CDR3 region: CASSIRTGKIYEQYF. DNA of the CDR3: TGTGCCAGCAGCATCCGGACAGGGAAAATCTACGAGCAGTACTTC.